This T cell receptor beta chain was sequenced for a study of cytomegalovirus exposure and HLA in healthy donors. Germline V lookup: CDR1 MDHEN, CDR2 SYDVKM. This CDR3 region has 14 residues. As concerns this clone: Its antigen is as yet unknown.

This PCR relied on a set of 60 Vbeta primers and 13 Jbeta primers. The protocol was immunoSEQ multiplex PCR, while the TCRdb copy is restricted to in-frame clones and leaves out a portion. The sample has some 76,000 clones. Points from the study as a whole: Most of the CMV-associated TCR beta chains (in a later analysis) appeared to be HLA-restricted. The presence/absence work took it that sequencing depth was about the same across donors. Associated with cytomegalovirus, according to the listing, were 150 to 200 TCR beta chains.

V is TRBV28 and J is TRBJ2-5, with D maybe TRBD1 (6 bases). The assigned J gene may be wrong: the sequence end matches TRBJ2-7 better. The clonotype originates from a female donor in good health and CMV-seropositive. The material sequenced was PBMCs. CDR3 nucleotide sequence: TGTGCCAGCAGCCAAACAGGGTTTACCTACGAGCAGTACTTC. Encoded protein: CASSQTGFTYEQYF.